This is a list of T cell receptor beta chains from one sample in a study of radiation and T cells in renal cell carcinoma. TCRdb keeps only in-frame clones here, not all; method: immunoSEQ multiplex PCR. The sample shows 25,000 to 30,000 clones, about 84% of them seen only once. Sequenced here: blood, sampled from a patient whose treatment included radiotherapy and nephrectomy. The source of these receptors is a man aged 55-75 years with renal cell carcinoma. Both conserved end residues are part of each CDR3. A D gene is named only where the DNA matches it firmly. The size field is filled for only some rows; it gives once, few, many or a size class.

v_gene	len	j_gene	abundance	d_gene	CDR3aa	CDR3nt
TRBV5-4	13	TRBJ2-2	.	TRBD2	CVTQYSGSRELFF	TGTGTCACTCAATATAGCGGGAGCCGGGAGCTGTTTTTT
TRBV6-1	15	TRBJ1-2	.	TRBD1	CASKSQDRGNYGYTF	TGTGCCAGCAAGTCGCAGGACAGGGGCAACTATGGCTACACCTTC
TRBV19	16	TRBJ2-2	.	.	CASWDWLGLNTGELFF	TGTGCCAGTTGGGATTGGTTGGGACTGAACACCGGGGAGCTGTTTTTT
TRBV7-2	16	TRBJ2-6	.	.	CASSFRGRTGANVLTF	TGTGCCAGCAGCTTTCGGGGGAGGACTGGGGCCAACGTCCTGACTTTC
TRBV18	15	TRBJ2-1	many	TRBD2	CASSPASGSKNEQFF	TGTGCCAGCTCACCAGCTAGCGGGAGTAAGAATGAGCAGTTCTTC
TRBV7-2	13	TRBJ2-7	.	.	CASSLADSFEQYF	TGTGCCAGCAGCTTAGCGGACAGCTTCGAGCAGTACTTC
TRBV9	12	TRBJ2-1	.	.	CASSAGPGEQFF	TGTGCCAGCAGCGCCGGGCCAGGTGAGCAGTTCTTC
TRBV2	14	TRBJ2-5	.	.	CASSRQLPQETQYF	TGTGCCAGCAGTCGACAGCTACCTCAAGAGACCCAGTACTTC
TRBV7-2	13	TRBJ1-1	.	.	CASSLTVDTEAFF	TGTGCCAGCAGCTTAACCGTAGACACTGAAGCTTTCTTT
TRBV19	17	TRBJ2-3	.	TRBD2	CASSIDILAGWTDTQYF	TGTGCCAGTAGTATAGATATACTAGCGGGATGGACAGATACGCAGTATTTT
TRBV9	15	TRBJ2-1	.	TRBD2	CASSVRTSRYSEQFF	TGTGCCAGCAGCGTAAGGACTAGCCGGTACAGTGAGCAGTTCTTC
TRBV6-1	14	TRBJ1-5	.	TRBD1	CASRSGQRHQPQHF	TGTGCCAGCAGATCGGGACAGCGACATCAGCCCCAGCATTTT
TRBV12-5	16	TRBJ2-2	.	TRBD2	CASGFLAGENTGELFF	TGTGCTAGTGGTTTTCTAGCGGGAGAAAACACCGGGGAGCTGTTTTTT
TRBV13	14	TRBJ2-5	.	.	CASSRSLEGETQYF	TGTGCCAGCAGCCGATCTCTGGAGGGGGAGACCCAGTACTTC
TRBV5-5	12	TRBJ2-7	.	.	CASSLSKDEQYF	TGTGCCAGCAGCCTGTCAAAAGACGAGCAGTACTTC
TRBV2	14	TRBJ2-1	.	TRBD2	CASSASLAGNEQFF	TGTGCCAGCAGTGCGTCACTAGCGGGAAATGAGCAGTTCTTC
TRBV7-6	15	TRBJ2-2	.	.	CASSTSARSTGELFF	TGTGCCAGCAGCACATCGGCACGGTCCACCGGGGAGCTGTTTTTT
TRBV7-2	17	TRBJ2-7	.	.	CASSLSSGTNTYYEQYF	TGTGCCAGCAGCTTATCAAGCGGTACCAATACTTACTACGAGCAGTACTTC
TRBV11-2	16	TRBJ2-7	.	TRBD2	CASSPSSGAASYEQYF	TGTGCCAGCAGCCCATCAAGCGGGGCTGCCTCCTACGAGCAGTACTTC
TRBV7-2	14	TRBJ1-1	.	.	CASSSTLRSTEAFF	TGTGCCAGCAGCTCGACACTGCGTAGTACTGAAGCTTTCTTT
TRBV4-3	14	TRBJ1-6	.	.	CASSLSSYNSPLHF	TGCGCCAGCAGCCTCAGCTCCTATAATTCACCCCTCCACTTT
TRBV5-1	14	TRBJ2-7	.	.	CASRSQAGRDEQYF	TGCGCCAGCAGGTCTCAGGCGGGCAGGGACGAGCAGTACTTC
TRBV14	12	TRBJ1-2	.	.	CASSQGQYGYTF	TGTGCCAGCAGCCAAGGGCAGTATGGCTACACCTTC